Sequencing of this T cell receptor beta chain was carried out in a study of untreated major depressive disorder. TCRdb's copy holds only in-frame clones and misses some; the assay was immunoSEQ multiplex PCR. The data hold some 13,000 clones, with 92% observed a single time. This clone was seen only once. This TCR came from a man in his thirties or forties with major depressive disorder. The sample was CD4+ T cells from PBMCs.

The DNA of the CDR3 is TGTGCCAGCAGCCAAGGACATAATGAAAAACTGTTTTTT. This codes for CASSQGHNEKLFF. V and J are TRBV7-8 and TRBJ1-4, with D perhaps TRBD1 (5 bases). Looked up from germline, CDR1 is SGHVS and CDR2 is FQNEAQ. Trimming shortened V by 5 bases and J by 4 bases, and 8 bases separated the two germline ends. The CDR3 spans 13 residues.